A single sample gave rise to the 30 T cell receptor beta chains below, sequenced in a study of T cell repertoires in cytomegalovirus infection. These TCRs are of unknown antigen specificity. TCRdb reprocessed the reads via MiXCR and lists one record per CDR3 protein. The sample comprises approximately 73,000 distinct CDR3 sequences, approximately 39% of which are singletons, and 93% rests with the top ten. The input for sequencing was CD8+ T cells from cultured PBMCs, taken from culture after CMV antigen stimulation. Receptor source: a human donor in good health (CMV status not recorded). Some clones in this sample may be carry-over from other donors' samples.

V and J are TRBV6-2 or TRBV6-3 and TRBJ2-3; D is uncertain. Trimming took off 8 bases at V and 6 bases at J, with 15 bases between the two ends. This CDR3 is built from 13 residues. In germline, CDR1 is MNHEY, CDR2 SVGEGT. CDR3 bases: TGTGCCAGCGGGAAGGGCGAGGTTGATACGCAGTATTTT. Protein: CASGKGEVDTQYF.

V and J are TRBV12-3 or TRBV12-4 and TRBJ1-2; D is possibly TRBD1 (6 bases). The length of the CDR3 is 12 residues. The V end was cut by 5 bases, the J end by 9 bases, with 13 bases between. CDR3: CASSAGEVRYTF. The CDR3 bases are TGTGCCAGCAGTGCAGGGGAAGTTCGCTACACCTTC.

V is TRBV11-2 and J is TRBJ2-3; 10 bases are a match to TRBD2. This CDR3 comprises 16 residues. After removal of 3 bases from V and 0 bases from J, the junction contained 3 bases not matched to a gene. The V gene's germline CDR1 is SGHAT and CDR2 FQNNGV. The CDR3: CASSFGLAESTDTQYF. The CDR3 coding sequence is TGTGCCAGCAGCTTCGGACTAGCGGAAAGCACAGATACGCAGTATTTT.

This clonotype showed up just a few times. The rearrangement joins TRBV7-6 to TRBJ1-2; D remains ambiguous. CDR1 is SGHVS and CDR2 is FNYEAQ in the germline V gene. V lost 0 bases and J 4 bases, leaving 9 bases between the germline ends. The CDR3 is 14 residues long. DNA of the CDR3: TGTGCCAGCAGCTTAGCGGTAGGCAGCTATGGCTACACCTTC. Encoded protein: CASSLAVGSYGYTF. Filled out from reference TRBV7-6 and TRBJ1-2, the complete variable domain reads GAGVSQSPRYKVTKRGQDVALRCDPISGHVSLYWYRQALGQGPEFLTYFNYEAQQDKSGLPNDRFSAERPEGSISTLTIQRTEQRDSAMYRCASSLAVGSYGYTFGSGTRLTVV.

The chain couples TRBV24-1 to TRBJ2-3; 7 nucleotides agree with TRBD1. Germline CDR1 KGHDR, CDR2 SFDVKD. The junction had 9 bases not matched to a gene; V was cut back by 2 bases and J by 5 bases. The CDR3 sequence is 16 residues long. CDR3 bases: TGTGCCACCAGTGATTGGGGGACAGTCGAGGGAGATACGCAGTATTTT. This codes for CATSDWGTVEGDTQYF.

This chain uses TRBV28 with TRBJ2-7, with 9 positions matching TRBD1. This CDR3 has 14 residues. CDR1 is MDHEN, CDR2 SYDVKM, per germline. Trimming removed 6 bases from V and 6 bases from J; junction bases left unmatched: 9. Written as DNA, the CDR3 is TGTGCCAGCAGGCCGGGACAGGGCGCCTTCGAGCAGTACTTC. Amino acids: CASRPGQGAFEQYF.

This clonotype was seen only a few times. This chain links TRBV10-3 with TRBJ2-5; no definite D call. The CDR3 consists of 14 residues. Germline loops: CDR1 ENHRY, CDR2 SYGVKD. V was trimmed by 6 bases and J by 4 bases, leaving 15 bases between them. The CDR3 loop reads CAISPDGATETQYF. The DNA of the CDR3 is TGTGCCATCAGCCCGGACGGAGCCACAGAGACCCAGTACTTC.

This rearrangement joins TRBV4-1 to TRBJ1-6; perhaps TRBD1 as D (6 bases). V lost 1 base to trimming and J lost 5 bases, with 9 bases between them. Germline lookup yields CDR1 MGHRA and CDR2 YSYEKL. The CDR3 length is 15 residues. CDR3 region: CASSQVDRDNSPLHF. The CDR3 nucleotides read TGCGCCAGCAGCCAAGTGGACAGAGATAATTCACCCCTCCACTTT.

This clonotype was counted only a few times. The chain combines TRBV4-3 with TRBJ2-4; 11 bases are shared with TRBD2. The CDR3 covers 19 residues. Looked up from germline, CDR1 is LGHNA and CDR2 is YSLEER. The V gene end was trimmed by 1 base and the J gene end by 0 bases; junction bases not matched to a gene: 8. This CDR3 is CASSQGLLAGAVAKNIQYF. The CDR3 region has the DNA TGCGCCAGCAGCCAAGGGTTACTAGCGGGGGCCGTAGCCAAAAACATTCAGTACTTC.

V and J are TRBV19 and TRBJ1-3; 7 bases fit TRBD1. The CDR3 totals 14 residues. Looked up from germline, CDR1 is LNHDA and CDR2 is SQIVND (reference sequence). The trim removed 4 bases at V and 4 bases at J, leaving 4 bases unmatched. For the CDR3, the DNA is TGTGCCAGTAGTACCCGGGACAGAGGAAACACCATATATTTT. Amino acids: CASSTRDRGNTIYF.

This clonotype was counted only a few times. The rearrangement joins TRBV27 to TRBJ1-1; perhaps TRBD1 as D (5 bases). Looked up from germline, CDR1 is MNHEY and CDR2 is SMNVEV (reference sequence). This CDR3 spans 14 amino acids. V gave up 2 bases and J gave up 11 bases, with 18 bases separating them. CDR3 sequence (DNA): TGTGCCAGCAGTTTAAAGTCAGGGATTAAGTTGGCTTTCTTT. Residues: CASSLKSGIKLAFF.

The V and J genes are TRBV11-2 and TRBJ2-3; TRBD2 matches at 8 bases. Trimming took 6 bases from V and 0 from J; bases not matched to a gene: 5. Germline V CDR1 and CDR2: SGHAT, FQNNGV. The CDR3 is made up of 15 amino acids. CDR3 bases: TGTGCCAGCAGTAGCGGGACTTCAAGCACAGATACGCAGTATTTT. It specifies CASSSGTSSTDTQYF.

The chain recombines TRBV15 with TRBJ2-3; 10 positions agree with TRBD1. The CDR3 extends over 17 amino acids. Germline V gene data show CDR1 as LNHNV and CDR2 as YYDKDF (reference sequence). The junction had 7 bases not matched to a gene; V was cut back by 3 bases and J by 1 base. As DNA, the CDR3 is TGTGCCACCAGCAGTTGGGACAGGGGCGCCGGCACAGATACGCAGTATTTT. Translated, it gives CATSSWDRGAGTDTQYF.

The V and J genes are TRBV10-3 and TRBJ2-7; TRBD2 is a possible D gene (7 bases). The V gene's germline CDR1 is ENHRY and CDR2 SYGVKD. This CDR3 contains 15 residues. V lost 4 bases and J lost 5, with 18 bases in between. As DNA, the CDR3 is TGTGCCATCAGTGGGCGGGGGACATCGGCCAACGAGCAGTACTTC. This codes for CAISGRGTSANEQYF.

This clonotype was picked up a small number of times. J is TRBJ1-5 and V is TRBV6-1; no clear D. The CDR3 runs to 15 residues. Germline-derived CDR1 and CDR2 are MNHNS and SASEGT. V was shortened by 4 bases and J by 5 bases, with 15 bases between the two germline ends. In DNA form, the CDR3 reads TGTGCCAGCAGTGCCTCGCGGCTCAGTCATCAGCCCCAGCATTTT. Encoded protein: CASSASRLSHQPQHF.

The rearrangement uses TRBV5-1 and TRBJ2-3; either TRBD1 or TRBD2 may supply D (5 bases each). The CDR3 sequence is 13 residues long. Germline-derived CDR1 and CDR2 are SGHRS and YFSETQ. V lost 4 bases, J lost 10 bases, and 16 bases lay in between. The CDR3 region has the DNA TGCGCCAGCAGCCAGTCCCCCGGGACCCCGCAGTATTTT. Encoded protein: CASSQSPGTPQYF.

The DNA of the CDR3 is TGTGCCAGCAGTCTCGGCATGAGGTGGGAGAACACTGAAGCTTTCTTT. Its protein product is CASSLGMRWENTEAFF. This chain joins TRBV11-2 and TRBJ1-1; D is unclear. CDR1 is SGHAT and CDR2 is FQNNGV in the germline V gene. This CDR3 comprises 16 residues. V shed 6 bases and J shed 1 base, with 18 bases lying between them.

This sequence joins TRBV6-1 and TRBJ1-2, with 7 bases aligning to TRBD1. Germline loops: CDR1 MNHNS, CDR2 SASEGT. There are 14 residues in the CDR3. Losses at the gene ends were 4 bases for V and 6 bases for J; bases not matched to a gene: 8. DNA of the CDR3: TGTGCCAGCAGTGCCGCGACAGGGTCGCATGGCTACACCTTC. Residues: CASSAATGSHGYTF.

In this sample, this clonotype turned up a few times. The rearrangement links TRBV6-6 to TRBJ1-6; 12 bases line up with TRBD1. V shed 6 bases, J shed 5 bases, and the junction held 14 bases outside the gene matches. Germline CDR1 reads MNHNY; CDR2 reads SVGAGI (reference sequence). The CDR3 contains 19 residues. CDR3 nucleotide sequence: TGTGCCAGCAGAAAAGCCGGGACAGGGGGCGCTTCAGATAATTCACCCCTCCACTTT. It translates to CASRKAGTGGASDNSPLHF.

The chain recombines TRBV7-6 with TRBJ2-1; TRBD2 is a possible D gene (5 bases). The V and J ends lost 9 bases and 4 bases respectively, with 16 bases between them. Germline loops: CDR1 SGHVS, CDR2 FNYEAQ. There are 14 residues in the CDR3. The chain's CDR3 is CASTPGRGYNEQFF. The DNA of the CDR3 is TGTGCCAGTACCCCCGGCCGGGGTTACAATGAGCAGTTCTTC.

The chain links TRBV6-2 or TRBV6-3 to TRBJ2-2; TRBD2 might be the D (6 bases). Germline CDR1 reads MNHEY; CDR2 reads SVGEGT. The CDR3 spans 15 residues. Deletions cut 3 bases from V and 4 bases from J, with 12 bases between. CDR3 region: CASSYDLGGTGELFF. Here the CDR3 DNA reads TGTGCCAGCAGTTATGACCTCGGGGGCACCGGGGAGCTGTTTTTT.

Remarks on this clonotype: Relative to the germline gene, one junction end is altered; a read error may explain this. V gene TRBV4-1 combines with J gene TRBJ2-2, with 9 bases identical to TRBD2. Germline V CDR1 and CDR2: MGHRA, YSYEKL. The CDR3 has 16 amino acids. CDR3 amino acids: CASSQELAGPHGELFF. The CDR3 nucleotides are TGTGCCAGCAGCCAAGAGCTAGCGGGGCCGCACGGGGAGCTGTTTTTT.

Only a few counts were recorded for this clonotype. CDR3 sequence reads: CASRKDRTSTDTQYF. The CDR3 DNA reads as TGTGCCAGCAGAAAGGACAGGACTAGCACAGATACGCAGTATTTT. J is TRBJ2-3 and V is TRBV7-6, with TRBD1 matching over 7 bases. The length of the CDR3 is 15 residues. V dropped 6 bases and J dropped 0; count of bases not matched to a gene: 6. Looked up from germline, CDR1 is SGHVS and CDR2 is FNYEAQ.

This clonotype was picked up a small number of times. The genes are TRBV7-9 and TRBJ1-2, with TRBD1 identical over 9 bases. Trimming removed 4 bases from V and 3 bases from J; junction bases left unmatched: 6. The CDR3 contains 15 residues. Germline V gene sequence: CDR1 SEHNR, CDR2 FQNEAQ (reference sequence). CDR3 DNA sequence: TGTGCCAGCAGCTCACCGGGACAGGGATACTATGGCTACACCTTC. Translated, it gives CASSSPGQGYYGYTF.

V usage is TRBV7-6 and J usage is TRBJ2-3, with TRBD2 identical over 13 bases. The ends lost 5 bases at V and 2 bases at J; junction bases unmatched: 4. There are 16 residues in the CDR3. Per germline, CDR1 SGHVS and CDR2 FNYEAQ. CDR3 residues: CASSVLAGGTTDTQYF. CDR3 DNA: TGTGCCAGCAGCGTACTAGCGGGGGGGACCACAGATACGCAGTATTTT.

This clonotype was picked up a small number of times. This chain uses TRBV7-9 with TRBJ2-7, with 7 bases that match TRBD1. Germline V lookup: CDR1 SEHNR, CDR2 FQNEAQ (reference sequence). CDR3 size: 15 residues. V gave up 6 bases and J gave up 2 bases; unmatched junction bases: 10. CDR3 in DNA: TGTGCCAGCAGTCATCCCGGGACAGCGACCTACGAGCAGTACTTC. It specifies CASSHPGTATYEQYF. The full variable domain, with the rest looked up from reference TRBV7-9 and TRBJ2-7, is DTGVSQNPRHKITKRGQNVTFRCDPISEHNRLYWYRQTLGQGPEFLTYFQNEAQLEKSRLLSDRFSAERPKGSFSTLEIQRTEQGDSAMYLCASSHPGTATYEQYFGPGTRLTVT.

The J gene is TRBJ1-2, the V gene TRBV19, with D possibly matching TRBD1 (5 bases). This CDR3 has 13 residues. Trimming left V 2 bases short and J 6 bases short, with 10 bases between. In germline, CDR1 is LNHDA, CDR2 SQIVND (reference sequence). The CDR3 region is CASSIRQGDGYTF. CDR3 sequence (DNA): TGTGCCAGTAGTATACGGCAGGGAGATGGCTACACCTTC.

The chain uses TRBV7-2 and TRBJ2-2, with D tentatively TRBD1 (6 bases). V lost 1 base to trimming and J lost 7 bases, with 19 bases between them. The germline gives CDR1 SGHTA, CDR2 FQGNSA. This CDR3 is built from 17 residues. The CDR3 sequence is CASSLVGGADYGGELFF. The CDR3 DNA reads TGTGCCAGCAGCTTAGTTGGGGGCGCTGATTATGGCGGGGAGCTGTTTTTT.

The chain uses TRBV20-1 and TRBJ1-1; 7 bases match TRBD1. The germline gives CDR1 DFQATT, CDR2 SNEGSKA (reference sequence). This CDR3 region has 14 residues. With V trimmed by 0 bases and J by 2 bases, 3 bases remained unmatched. CDR3 residues: CSAREGQFNTEAFF. CDR3 nucleotide sequence: TGCAGTGCTAGAGAGGGACAGTTTAACACTGAAGCTTTCTTT.

J is TRBJ2-1 and V is TRBV29-1; D is perhaps TRBD1 (6 bases). CDR1 and CDR2 (germline): SQVTM, ANQGSEA. Trimming took off 7 bases at V and 0 bases at J, with 13 bases between the two ends. CDR3 size: 14 residues. Here the CDR3 DNA reads TGCAGCGGCCGCAGGGGTGACTCCTACAATGAGCAGTTCTTC. It is translated as CSGRRGDSYNEQFF.